Each of the 31 T cell receptor beta chains below was sequenced from the same sample in a study of blood T cell repertoires in COVID-19. Measured with immunoSEQ multiplex PCR; TCRdb has only the in-frame clones, and not every one. The data contain about 370,000 clones, roughly nine tenths of them singletons. The sample comprised PBMCs or T cells enriched from blood (not recorded which). The receptors originated from a man younger than 35 who had recovered from COVID-19.

The rearrangement joins TRBV7-9 to TRBJ1-2, with TRBD1 matching 7 bases. The CDR3 totals 15 residues. CDR1 SEHNR and CDR2 FQNEAQ come from the germline V gene (reference sequence). V gave up 5 bases and J gave up 2 bases; unmatched junction bases: 8. The CDR3 sequence: CASSEGQQGNYGYTF. As DNA, the CDR3 is TGTGCCAGCAGCGAGGGACAGCAGGGAAACTATGGCTACACCTTC.

The chain uses TRBV6-6 and TRBJ1-2, with TRBD1 as a possible D gene (5 bases). The V end was cut by 6 bases, the J end by 4 bases, with 15 bases between. From germline, CDR1 is MNHNY and CDR2 SVGAGI (reference sequence). The CDR3 spans 14 residues. The CDR3 DNA reads as TGTGCCAGCAGATCCCCAGGGTCCTTCTATGGCTACACCTTC. This codes for CASRSPGSFYGYTF.

The CDR3 reads CASSLPSTGLVNIQYF. CDR3 in DNA: TGCGCCAGCAGCTTACCTTCTACAGGGTTAGTAAACATTCAGTACTTC. The V gene is TRBV5-1, the J gene TRBJ2-4; a weak D match, TRBD1 (6 bases). Trimming shortened V by 2 bases and J by 6 bases, and 18 bases separated the two germline ends. The CDR3 has 16 residues. CDR1 is SGHRS and CDR2 is YFSETQ in the germline V gene.

CDR3 loop: CASSFRGYYGYTF. The CDR3 region has the DNA TGTGCCAGCAGTTTCAGGGGTTACTATGGCTACACCTTC. The chain couples TRBV28 to TRBJ1-2; maybe TRBD1 (6 bases). V lost 3 bases and J 3 bases, leaving 8 bases between the germline ends. There are 13 residues in the CDR3. CDR1 MDHEN and CDR2 SYDVKM come from the germline V gene.

This chain links TRBV14 with TRBJ2-7, with TRBD2 matching over 7 bases. The junction had 3 bases not matched to a gene; V was cut back by 4 bases and J by 6 bases. The CDR3 contains 12 residues. Germline values: CDR1 SGHDN, CDR2 FVKESK. The CDR3, as DNA: TGTGCCAGCAGCCTGGGGAGGGGCGAGCAGTACTTC. This sequence encodes CASSLGRGEQYF.

The chain links TRBV14 to TRBJ2-3; D call uncertain. Looked up from germline, CDR1 is SGHDN and CDR2 is FVKESK. V lost 1 base and J lost 2, with 7 bases in between. The CDR3 runs to 14 residues. CDR3 region: CASSQALSTDTQYF. CDR3 DNA: TGTGCCAGCAGCCAAGCCTTGTCCACAGATACGCAGTATTTT.

The chain couples TRBV19 to TRBJ1-1; the match to TRBD1 covers 7 bases. CDR1 is LNHDA, CDR2 SQIVND, per germline (reference sequence). The CDR3 totals 15 residues. The V segment lost 6 bases and the J segment 0 bases; nucleotides outside the gene matches: 7. Here the CDR3 reads CASSPGTAMNTEAFF. The CDR3 nucleotides are TGTGCCAGTAGCCCGGGGACAGCCATGAACACTGAAGCTTTCTTT.

This clone was seen a handful of times. The CDR3 DNA sequence: TGTGCCAGCATAGGGGCTATCAAGACTGAAGCTTTCTTT. Its translation is CASIGAIKTEAFF. The genes are TRBV2 and TRBJ1-1; weak D call: TRBD1 (5 bases). Germline V gene lookup returns CDR1 SNHLY and CDR2 FYNNEI. The CDR3 sequence is 13 residues long. Between the trimmed V and J ends, which lost 7 bases and 5 bases, there was a span of 14 bases.

The V call is TRBV20-1, the J call TRBJ1-1; possible D gene TRBD1, 5 bases. Germline-derived CDR1 and CDR2 are DFQATT and SNEGSKA (reference sequence). Deletions cut 3 bases from V and 1 base from J, with 12 bases between. This CDR3 has 14 amino acids. The CDR3 nucleotides are TGCAGTGCTAGTTATCGGGGGAAGAACACTGAAGCTTTCTTT. Amino acids: CSASYRGKNTEAFF.

This clone showed up just once. J is TRBJ2-5 and V is TRBV5-1; D is perhaps TRBD2 (7 bases). V was pared by 4 bases and J by 7 bases, with 20 bases between. CDR3 size: 15 residues. The germline V gene has CDR1 SGHRS and CDR2 YFSETQ. The CDR3 DNA sequence: TGCGCCAGCAGCCTGGATCGGGGGGCGCTCGCGACCCAGTACTTC. Translated: CASSLDRGALATQYF. The variable domain in full, with the rest retrieved from reference TRBV5-1 and TRBJ2-5, is KAGVTQTPRYLIKTRGQQVTLSCSPISGHRSVSWYQQTPGQGLQFLFEYFSETQRNKGNFPGRFSGRQFSNSRSEMNVSTLELGDSALYLCASSLDRGALATQYFGPGTRLLVL.

V usage is TRBV19 and J usage is TRBJ1-2, with D perhaps TRBD1 (5 bases). The CDR3 extends over 14 amino acids. CDR1 and CDR2 (germline): LNHDA, SQIVND (reference sequence). Trimming shortened V by 5 bases and J by 4 bases, and 14 bases separated the two germline ends. CDR3: CASSPGQGFYGYTF. The CDR3 DNA follows: TGTGCCAGTAGTCCCGGCCAGGGCTTCTATGGCTACACCTTC.

The CDR3 protein is CASSSTGFNSPLHF. Here the CDR3 DNA reads TGTGCCAGCAGTTCGACAGGTTTTAATTCACCCCTCCACTTT. The rearrangement joins TRBV6-2 or TRBV6-3 to TRBJ1-6; possibly TRBD1 for D (6 bases). Trimming removed 4 bases from V and 6 bases from J, with 10 bases in between. The CDR3 covers 14 residues. Germline V gene lookup returns CDR1 MNHEY and CDR2 SVGEGT.

The chain joins TRBV6-5 to TRBJ2-1; 11 bases fit TRBD2. CDR1 is MNHEY and CDR2 is SVGAGI in the germline V gene. The V and J ends lost 6 bases and 5 bases, in that order; junction bases with no gene match: 6. The CDR3 runs to 15 residues. CDR3: CASSSLAGGHNEQFF. The CDR3 DNA follows: TGTGCCAGCAGCTCCCTAGCGGGGGGCCACAATGAGCAGTTCTTC.

V usage is TRBV7-6 and J usage is TRBJ2-1, with 7 bases identical to TRBD2. Germline CDR1 reads SGHVS; CDR2 reads FNYEAQ. The CDR3 runs to 16 residues. J gave up 7 bases and V 5 bases, and 14 bases lay outside the gene matches. CDR3 coding DNA: TGTGCCAGCAGCCAGTGGGCCAGCGGGACGGGGAATGAGCAGTTCTTC. Amino acids: CASSQWASGTGNEQFF.

This clone has a single count. This rearrangement joins TRBV4-1 to TRBJ1-3; perhaps TRBD1 as D (5 bases). The V end was cut by 0 bases, the J end by 2 bases, with 11 bases between. The CDR3 is 16 residues long. Germline V gene data show CDR1 as MGHRA and CDR2 as YSYEKL. CDR3: CASSQEVRTTGNTIYF. The CDR3 bases are TGCGCCAGCAGCCAAGAAGTCCGGACAACTGGAAACACCATATATTTT.

The V gene is TRBV9, the J gene TRBJ2-1, with 8 nucleotides matching TRBD2. V lost 1 base to trimming and J lost 7 bases; unmatched junction nucleotides: 7. The CDR3 spans 15 residues. Per the germline V gene, CDR1 is SGDLS and CDR2 is YYNGEE. CDR3 DNA: TGTGCCAGCAGCGTACGCAGCGGGGGAACAAATGAGCAGTTCTTC. Amino acid sequence: CASSVRSGGTNEQFF.

The chain has TRBV5-1 and TRBJ1-1, with unresolved D. V was shortened by 0 bases and J by 6 bases, with 12 bases between the two germline ends. Germline CDR1 reads SGHRS; CDR2 reads YFSETQ. There are 14 residues in the CDR3. The CDR3 coding sequence is TGCGCCAGCAGCTTGGGACAAAGGGAGGCTGAAGCTTTCTTT. It is translated as CASSLGQREAEAFF.

The V call is TRBV29-1, the J call TRBJ2-7, with a tentative D call TRBD1 (5 bases). Trimming removed 0 bases from V and 3 bases from J, with 21 bases in between. This CDR3 spans 17 amino acids. CDR1 is SQVTM and CDR2 is ANQGSEA in the germline V gene. This CDR3 reads CSVEDRPIGHRNYEQYF. The DNA for the CDR3 is TGCAGCGTTGAAGATCGACCGATTGGACACCGTAACTACGAGCAGTACTTC.

The chain combines TRBV4-1 with TRBJ1-1; TRBD1 agrees at 8 bases. The CDR3 length is 18 residues. CDR1 is MGHRA, CDR2 YSYEKL, per germline. The ends lost 0 bases at V and 5 bases at J; junction bases unmatched: 14. CDR3 amino acids: CASSQETTGAFWVTEAFF. CDR3 nucleotide sequence: TGCGCCAGCAGCCAAGAAACGACAGGGGCCTTTTGGGTTACTGAAGCTTTCTTT.

In the case of this clone: Different DNA sequences within this sample yield the same CDR3. J is TRBJ2-5 and V is TRBV9; TRBD2 agrees at 10 bases. This CDR3 region has 15 residues. CDR1 SGDLS and CDR2 YYNGEE come from the germline V gene. V lost 0 bases to trimming and J lost 6 bases; unmatched junction nucleotides: 5. This CDR3 reads CASSVAASGGKTQYF. The CDR3 DNA reads TGTGCCAGCAGCGTAGCGGCTAGCGGGGGAAAGACCCAGTACTTC.

CDR3 nucleotide sequence: TGTGCCAGCAGCCAAGATCGGCTACCCAGGGGGTCCTACAATGAGCAGTTCTTC. It codes for CASSQDRLPRGSYNEQFF. This chain uses TRBV3-1 (or the pseudogene TRBV3-2) with TRBJ2-1, with 7 bases identical to TRBD1. The CDR3 spans 18 residues. The V gene's germline CDR1 is LGHDT and CDR2 YNNKEL (reference sequence). V shed 0 bases and J 1 base; nucleotides not matched to a gene: 9.

The sample holds one count of this clone. The gene calls are TRBV4-3 and TRBJ1-6; TRBD1 matches at 8 bases. V was clipped by 1 base and J by 7 bases; unmatched bases: 3. The V gene's germline CDR1 is LGHNA and CDR2 YSLEER. This CDR3 has 15 amino acids. The CDR3 nucleotides read TGCGCCAGCAGCCAAGTGGACAGGGTGAATTCACCCCTCCACTTT. Translated, it gives CASSQVDRVNSPLHF.

The V and J genes are TRBV9 and TRBJ1-5, with a tentative D call TRBD1 (6 bases). Germline values: CDR1 SGDLS, CDR2 YYNGEE. The ends were cut back, 3 bases at V and 0 bases at J, with 10 bases in the middle. This CDR3 is built from 15 residues. The CDR3 loop is CASSGGPNSNQPQHF. The DNA for the CDR3 is TGTGCCAGCAGCGGGGGGCCTAATAGCAATCAGCCCCAGCATTTT. The full variable domain, its missing parts supplied by reference TRBV9 and TRBJ1-5, is DSGVTQTPKHLITATGQRVTLRCSPRSGDLSVYWYQQSLDQGLQFLIQYYNGEERAKGNILERFSAQQFPDLHSELNLSSLELGDSALYFCASSGGPNSNQPQHFGDGTRLSIL.

The V call is TRBV19, the J call TRBJ1-4, with 10 bases fitting TRBD1. The germline V gene encodes CDR1 LNHDA and CDR2 SQIVND (reference sequence). CDR3 length equals 14 residues. J lost 10 bases, V lost 6 bases, and 8 bases had no gene match. DNA for the CDR3: TGTGCCAGTAGCATTGGACAGGGGGTGGGAAAACTGTTTTTT. Its protein product is CASSIGQGVGKLFF. The full variable domain, with the rest looked up from reference TRBV19 and TRBJ1-4, is DGGITQSPKYLFRKEGQNVTLSCEQNLNHDAMYWYRQDPGQGLRLIYYSQIVNDFQKGDIAEGYSVSREKKESFPLTVTSAQKNPTAFYLCASSIGQGVGKLFFGSGTQLSVL.

This chain connects TRBV5-4 to TRBJ2-3, with 9 bases fitting TRBD2. Germline values: CDR1 SGHNT, CDR2 YYREEE (reference sequence). V gave up 2 bases and J gave up 0 bases; unmatched junction bases: 7. The CDR3 spans 17 residues. The CDR3 region is CASSFGAAGGSTDTQYF. The CDR3 region has the DNA TGTGCCAGCAGCTTTGGCGCGGCGGGGGGGAGCACAGATACGCAGTATTTT.

This rearrangement joins TRBV19 to TRBJ2-7; the match to TRBD1 covers 10 bases. This CDR3 contains 14 residues. CDR1 is LNHDA, CDR2 SQIVND, per germline (reference sequence). V was clipped by 5 bases and J by 3 bases; unmatched bases: 4. CDR3 sequence (DNA): TGTGCCAGTAGTGGGACAGGGGCCGGCTACGAGCAGTACTTC. It yields the protein CASSGTGAGYEQYF.

V usage is TRBV29-1 and J usage is TRBJ2-2; a weak D match, TRBD2 (7 bases). The CDR3 sequence is 13 residues long. V was clipped by 8 bases and J by 3 bases, with 13 bases between them. Germline loops: CDR1 SQVTM, CDR2 ANQGSEA. The CDR3, as DNA: TGCAGCACACTCGGGGGGCACACCGGGGAGCTGTTTTTT. Its protein product is CSTLGGHTGELFF.

The chain is built from TRBV7-9 and TRBJ2-1; perhaps TRBD2 as D (5 bases). The V end was cut by 5 bases, the J end by 3 bases, with 8 bases between. Germline assignment: CDR1 SEHNR and CDR2 FQNEAQ (reference sequence). CDR3 length: 13 residues. The CDR3 is CASSTGNYNEQFF. The CDR3 DNA reads TGTGCCAGCAGCACCGGGAACTACAATGAGCAGTTCTTC.

The table lists this clone with a count of one. V is TRBV5-1 and J is TRBJ2-3, with a possible D match to TRBD1 (5 bases). CDR1 is SGHRS and CDR2 is YFSETQ in the germline V gene. Trimming took off 0 bases at V and 4 bases at J, with 6 bases between the two ends. The CDR3 is made up of 13 amino acids. The DNA of the CDR3 is TGCGCCAGCAGCTTGGCCAGGGCAGATACGCAGTATTTT. Protein sequence: CASSLARADTQYF.

This clone was detected only once. The V and J genes are TRBV7-9 and TRBJ2-2; 8 nucleotides agree with TRBD1. J was trimmed by 5 bases and V by 4 bases; bases with no gene match: 15. There are 18 residues in the CDR3. Germline assignment: CDR1 SEHNR and CDR2 FQNEAQ (reference sequence). CDR3 region: CASSSKERTGFRTGELFF. The DNA of the CDR3 is TGTGCCAGCAGCTCGAAAGAACGGACAGGGTTCCGAACCGGGGAGCTGTTTTTT.

The chain uses TRBV3-1 (or the pseudogene TRBV3-2) and TRBJ2-7; weak D call: TRBD1 (6 bases). The germline V and J ends were trimmed by 0 bases and 4 bases, with 16 bases remaining between them. Germline V gene sequence: CDR1 LGHDT, CDR2 YNNKEL (reference sequence). The CDR3 runs 16 residues. The CDR3: CASSQEVGRGGYEQYF. In DNA, the CDR3 is TGTGCCAGCAGCCAAGAGGTGGGGCGAGGGGGTTACGAGCAGTACTTC.